This T cell receptor beta chain appears in the sequencing data of a study of tumor and adjacent non-tumor tissue in lung cancer. Study results and caveats: Patients with more diverse tumor TCRs had worse survival.

No cell sorting was done before RNA was extracted from the tissue. TCRbeta libraries were built with three rounds of nested PCR, modified from ARM-PCR. One entry per CDR3 protein, called by TCRdb with MiXCR from the multiplex PCR reads. The data show 200,000 to 250,000 distinct CDR3 sequences, 70% to 75% seen once. This clonotype has just one count. Its antigen remains unidentified. The conserved final phenylalanine or tryptophan is absent from the CDR3, which likely points to a read error. CDR1 is MDHEN, CDR2 SYDVKM, per germline. The CDR3 has 15 amino acids. The chain is built from TRBV28 and TRBJ2-1; 9 bases fit TRBD2. This receptor was identified in a man aged 55 to 70 with non-small cell lung cancer. The sequenced sample was lung tumor tissue. The CDR3 nucleotides are TGTGCCAGCAGCGCACTAGCGGGTGGCTACAATAAGCAGTTCTTA. This codes for CASSALAGGYNKQFL.